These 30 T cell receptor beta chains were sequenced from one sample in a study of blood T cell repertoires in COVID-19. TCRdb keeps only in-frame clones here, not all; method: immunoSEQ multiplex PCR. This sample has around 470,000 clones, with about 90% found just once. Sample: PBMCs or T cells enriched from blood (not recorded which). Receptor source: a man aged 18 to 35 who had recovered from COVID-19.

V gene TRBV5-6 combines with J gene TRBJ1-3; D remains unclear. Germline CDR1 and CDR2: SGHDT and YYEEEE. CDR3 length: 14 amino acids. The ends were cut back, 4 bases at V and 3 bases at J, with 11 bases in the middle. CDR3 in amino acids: CASSPVASGNTIYF. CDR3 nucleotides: TGTGCCAGCAGCCCAGTGGCCAGTGGAAACACCATATATTTT.

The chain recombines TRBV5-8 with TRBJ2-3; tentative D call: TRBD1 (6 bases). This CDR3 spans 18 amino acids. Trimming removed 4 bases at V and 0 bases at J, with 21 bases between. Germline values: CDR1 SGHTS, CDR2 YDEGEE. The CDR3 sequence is CASSGARGIVISTDTQYF. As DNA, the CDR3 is TGTGCCAGCAGCGGGGCGAGGGGGATTGTAATTAGCACAGATACGCAGTATTTT.

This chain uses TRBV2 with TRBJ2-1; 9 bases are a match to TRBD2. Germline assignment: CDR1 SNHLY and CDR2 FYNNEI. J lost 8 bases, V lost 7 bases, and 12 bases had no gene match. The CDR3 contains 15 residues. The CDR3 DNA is TGTGCCAGCAAAGCGCGGGGGGGAGCGGGCGATGAGCAGTTCTTC. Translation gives CASKARGGAGDEQFF.

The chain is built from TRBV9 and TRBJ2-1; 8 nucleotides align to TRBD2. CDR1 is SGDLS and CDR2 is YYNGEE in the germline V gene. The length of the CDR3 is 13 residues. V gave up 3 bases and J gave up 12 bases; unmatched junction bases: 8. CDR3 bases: TGTGCCAGCAGCGGAGGCCACGCGGGAGGGCAGTTCTTC. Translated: CASSGGHAGGQFF.

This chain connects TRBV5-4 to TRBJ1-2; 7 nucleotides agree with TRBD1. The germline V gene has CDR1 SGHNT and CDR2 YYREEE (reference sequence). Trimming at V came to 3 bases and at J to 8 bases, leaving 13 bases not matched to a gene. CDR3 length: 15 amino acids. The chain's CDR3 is CASSYPTGIPDGYTF. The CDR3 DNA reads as TGTGCCAGCAGCTACCCGACAGGGATCCCGGACGGCTACACCTTC.

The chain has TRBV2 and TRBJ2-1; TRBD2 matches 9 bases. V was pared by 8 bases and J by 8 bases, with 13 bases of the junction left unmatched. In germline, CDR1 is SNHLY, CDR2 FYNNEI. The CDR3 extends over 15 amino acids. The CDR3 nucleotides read TGTGCCAGCTGTTTGATCAGCGGGGGGCTCGATGAGCAGTTCTTC. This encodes CASCLISGGLDEQFF.

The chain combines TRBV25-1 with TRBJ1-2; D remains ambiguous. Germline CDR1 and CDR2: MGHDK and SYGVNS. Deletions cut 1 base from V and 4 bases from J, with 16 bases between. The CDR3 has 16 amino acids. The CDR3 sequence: CASSESFGVLLYGYTF. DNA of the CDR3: TGTGCCAGCAGTGAATCCTTCGGGGTCCTCCTCTATGGCTACACCTTC.

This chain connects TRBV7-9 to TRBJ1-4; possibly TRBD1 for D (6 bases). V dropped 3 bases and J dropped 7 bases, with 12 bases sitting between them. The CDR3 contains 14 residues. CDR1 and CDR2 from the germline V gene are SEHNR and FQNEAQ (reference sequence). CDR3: CASSFSQGGEKLFF. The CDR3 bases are TGTGCCAGCAGCTTCTCCCAAGGGGGTGAAAAACTGTTTTTT.

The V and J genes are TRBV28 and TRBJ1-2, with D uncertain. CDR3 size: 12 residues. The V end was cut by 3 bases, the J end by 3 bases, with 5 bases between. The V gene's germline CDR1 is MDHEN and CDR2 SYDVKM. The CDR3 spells CASSLNYYGYTF. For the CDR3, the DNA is TGTGCCAGCAGTTTGAACTACTATGGCTACACCTTC.

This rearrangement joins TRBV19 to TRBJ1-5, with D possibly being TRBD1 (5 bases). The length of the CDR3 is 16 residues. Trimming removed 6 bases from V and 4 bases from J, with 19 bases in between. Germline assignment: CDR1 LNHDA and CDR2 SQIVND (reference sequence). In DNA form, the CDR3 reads TGTGCCAGTAGCAAATCGACGACGACAGCTAATCAGCCCCAGCATTTT. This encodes CASSKSTTTANQPQHF.

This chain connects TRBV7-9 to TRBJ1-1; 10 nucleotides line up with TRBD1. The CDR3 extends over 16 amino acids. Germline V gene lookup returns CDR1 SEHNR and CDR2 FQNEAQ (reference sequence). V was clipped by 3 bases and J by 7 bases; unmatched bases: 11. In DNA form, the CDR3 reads TGTGCCAGCAGCTTCCTAGGACAGGGGGGTGTCAGTGAAGCTTTCTTT. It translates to CASSFLGQGGVSEAFF.

CDR3 coding DNA: TGTGCCAGCAGCTTGGGTGAGGATACGCAGTATTTT. Translated, it gives CASSLGEDTQYF. The chain joins TRBV5-4 to TRBJ2-3; D unclear. Germline assignment: CDR1 SGHNT and CDR2 YYREEE (reference sequence). The length of the CDR3 is 12 residues. The V end was cut by 0 bases, the J end by 6 bases, with 5 bases between.

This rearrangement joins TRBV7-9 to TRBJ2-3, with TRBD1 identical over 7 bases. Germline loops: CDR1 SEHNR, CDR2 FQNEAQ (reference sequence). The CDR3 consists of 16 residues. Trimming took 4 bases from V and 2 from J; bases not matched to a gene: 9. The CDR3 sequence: CASSSSGTAYTDTQYF. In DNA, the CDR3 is TGTGCCAGCAGCTCCTCCGGGACAGCATACACAGATACGCAGTATTTT.

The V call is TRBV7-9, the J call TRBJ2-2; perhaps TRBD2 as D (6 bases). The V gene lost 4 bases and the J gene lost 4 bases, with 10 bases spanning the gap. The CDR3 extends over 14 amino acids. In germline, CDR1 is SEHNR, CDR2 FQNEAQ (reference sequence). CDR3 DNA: TGTGCCAGCAGCTACATTAGCGGCACCGGGGAGCTGTTTTTT. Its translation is CASSYISGTGELFF. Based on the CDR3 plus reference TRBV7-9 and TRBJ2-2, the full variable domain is DTGVSQNPRHKITKRGQNVTFRCDPISEHNRLYWYRQTLGQGPEFLTYFQNEAQLEKSRLLSDRFSAERPKGSFSTLEIQRTEQGDSAMYLCASSYISGTGELFFGEGSRLTVL.

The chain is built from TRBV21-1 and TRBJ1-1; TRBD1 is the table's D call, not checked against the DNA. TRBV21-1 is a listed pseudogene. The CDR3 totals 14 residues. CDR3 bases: TGTGCCAGCAGCAATGGACAGGGGAACACTGAAGCTTTCTTT. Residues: CASSNGQGNTEAFF.

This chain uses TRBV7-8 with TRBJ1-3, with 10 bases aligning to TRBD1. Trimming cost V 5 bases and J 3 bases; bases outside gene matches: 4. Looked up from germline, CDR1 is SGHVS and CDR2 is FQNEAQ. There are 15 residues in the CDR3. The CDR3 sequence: CASSIGQGDGNTIYF. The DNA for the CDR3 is TGTGCCAGCAGCATAGGACAGGGGGATGGAAACACCATATATTTT.

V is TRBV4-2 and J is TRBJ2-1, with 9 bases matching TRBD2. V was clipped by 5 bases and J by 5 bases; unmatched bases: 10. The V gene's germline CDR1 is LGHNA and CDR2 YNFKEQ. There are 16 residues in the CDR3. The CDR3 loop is CASSYVLAGLDNEQFF. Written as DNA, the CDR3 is TGTGCCAGCAGCTATGTTCTAGCGGGGCTCGACAATGAGCAGTTCTTC.

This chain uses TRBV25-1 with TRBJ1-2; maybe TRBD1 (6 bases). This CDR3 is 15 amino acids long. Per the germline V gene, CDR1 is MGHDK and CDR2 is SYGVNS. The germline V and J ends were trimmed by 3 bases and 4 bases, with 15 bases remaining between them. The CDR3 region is CASSDPAAGAYGYTF. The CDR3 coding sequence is TGTGCCAGCAGTGACCCCGCGGCAGGGGCCTATGGCTACACCTTC.

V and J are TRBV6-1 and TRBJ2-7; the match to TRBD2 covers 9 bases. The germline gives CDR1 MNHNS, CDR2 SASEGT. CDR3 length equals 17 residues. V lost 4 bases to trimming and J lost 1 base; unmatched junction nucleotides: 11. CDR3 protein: CASSGYPPGLASYEQYF. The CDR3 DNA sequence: TGTGCCAGCAGTGGCTATCCACCGGGACTAGCATCCTACGAGCAGTACTTC.

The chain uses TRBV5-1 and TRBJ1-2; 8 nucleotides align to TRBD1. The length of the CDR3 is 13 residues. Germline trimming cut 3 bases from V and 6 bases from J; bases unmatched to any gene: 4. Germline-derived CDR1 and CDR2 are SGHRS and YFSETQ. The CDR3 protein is CASSSNRGDGYTF. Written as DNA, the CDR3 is TGCGCCAGCAGCTCCAACAGGGGGGATGGCTACACCTTC.

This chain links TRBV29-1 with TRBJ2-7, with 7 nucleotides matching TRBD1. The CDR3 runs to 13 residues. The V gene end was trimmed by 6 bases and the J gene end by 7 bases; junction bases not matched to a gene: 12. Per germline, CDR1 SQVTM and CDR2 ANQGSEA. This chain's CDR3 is CSVRTGLLEEQYF. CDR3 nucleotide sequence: TGCAGCGTACGGACAGGATTATTGGAAGAGCAGTACTTC.

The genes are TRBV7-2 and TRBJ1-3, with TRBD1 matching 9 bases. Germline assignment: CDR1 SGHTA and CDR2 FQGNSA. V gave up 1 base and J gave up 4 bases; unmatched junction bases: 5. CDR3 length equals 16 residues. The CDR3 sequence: CASSLVGTGLGNTIYF. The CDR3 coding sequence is TGTGCCAGCAGCTTAGTTGGGACAGGGTTGGGAAACACCATATATTTT.

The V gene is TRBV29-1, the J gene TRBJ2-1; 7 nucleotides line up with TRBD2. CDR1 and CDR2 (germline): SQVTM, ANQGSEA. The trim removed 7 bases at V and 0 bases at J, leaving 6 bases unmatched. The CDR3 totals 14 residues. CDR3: CSGRGGSSYNEQFF. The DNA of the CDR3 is TGCAGCGGCAGAGGCGGGAGCTCCTACAATGAGCAGTTCTTC.

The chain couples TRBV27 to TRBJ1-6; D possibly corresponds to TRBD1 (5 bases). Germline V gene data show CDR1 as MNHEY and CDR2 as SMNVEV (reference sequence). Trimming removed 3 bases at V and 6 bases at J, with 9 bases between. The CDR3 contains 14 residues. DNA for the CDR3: TGTGCCAGCAGTTTCAGGGCAGCTAATTCACCCCTCCACTTT. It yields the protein CASSFRAANSPLHF.

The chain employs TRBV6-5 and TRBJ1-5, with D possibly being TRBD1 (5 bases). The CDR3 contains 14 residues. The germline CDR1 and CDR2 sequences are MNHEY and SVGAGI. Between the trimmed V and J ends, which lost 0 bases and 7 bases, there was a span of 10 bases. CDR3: CASSYSPGGQPQHF. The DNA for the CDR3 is TGTGCCAGCAGTTACTCGCCCGGGGGGCAGCCCCAGCATTTT.

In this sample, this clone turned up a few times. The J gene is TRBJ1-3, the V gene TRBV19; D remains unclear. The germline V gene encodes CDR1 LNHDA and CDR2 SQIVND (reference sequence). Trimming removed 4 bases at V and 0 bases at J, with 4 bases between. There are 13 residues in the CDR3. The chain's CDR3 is CASSKSSGNTIYF. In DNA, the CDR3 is TGTGCCAGTAGTAAGAGCTCTGGAAACACCATATATTTT.

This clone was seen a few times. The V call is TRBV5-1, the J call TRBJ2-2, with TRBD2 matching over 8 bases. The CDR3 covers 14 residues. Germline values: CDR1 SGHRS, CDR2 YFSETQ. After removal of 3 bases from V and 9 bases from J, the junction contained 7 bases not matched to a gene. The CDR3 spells CASSSAGGDRELFF. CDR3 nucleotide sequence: TGCGCCAGCAGCTCAGCCGGGGGGGACCGGGAGCTGTTTTTT. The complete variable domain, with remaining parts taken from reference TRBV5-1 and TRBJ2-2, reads KAGVTQTPRYLIKTRGQQVTLSCSPISGHRSVSWYQQTPGQGLQFLFEYFSETQRNKGNFPGRFSGRQFSNSRSEMNVSTLELGDSALYLCASSSAGGDRELFFGEGSRLTVL.

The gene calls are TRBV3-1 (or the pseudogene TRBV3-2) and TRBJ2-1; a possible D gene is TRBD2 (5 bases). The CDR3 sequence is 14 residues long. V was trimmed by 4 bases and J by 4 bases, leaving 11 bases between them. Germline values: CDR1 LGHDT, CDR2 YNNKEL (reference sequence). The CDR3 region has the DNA TGTGCCAGCAGCCCCTCGAGGGAATACAATGAGCAGTTCTTC. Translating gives CASSPSREYNEQFF.

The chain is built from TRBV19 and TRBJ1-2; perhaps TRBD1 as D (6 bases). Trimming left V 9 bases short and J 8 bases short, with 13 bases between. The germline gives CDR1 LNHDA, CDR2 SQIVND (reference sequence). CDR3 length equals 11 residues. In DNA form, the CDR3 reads TGTGCCAGCTCACAGGGCCCAGGCTACACCTTC. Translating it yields CASSQGPGYTF.

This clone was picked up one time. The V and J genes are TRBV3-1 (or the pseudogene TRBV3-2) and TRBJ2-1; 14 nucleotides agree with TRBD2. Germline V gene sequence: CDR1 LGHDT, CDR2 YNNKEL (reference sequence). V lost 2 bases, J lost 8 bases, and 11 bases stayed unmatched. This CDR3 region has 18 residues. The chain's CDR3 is CASSQRRTGTSGRYEQFF. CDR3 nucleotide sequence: TGTGCCAGCAGCCAAAGGAGGACCGGGACTAGCGGGAGATATGAGCAGTTCTTC.